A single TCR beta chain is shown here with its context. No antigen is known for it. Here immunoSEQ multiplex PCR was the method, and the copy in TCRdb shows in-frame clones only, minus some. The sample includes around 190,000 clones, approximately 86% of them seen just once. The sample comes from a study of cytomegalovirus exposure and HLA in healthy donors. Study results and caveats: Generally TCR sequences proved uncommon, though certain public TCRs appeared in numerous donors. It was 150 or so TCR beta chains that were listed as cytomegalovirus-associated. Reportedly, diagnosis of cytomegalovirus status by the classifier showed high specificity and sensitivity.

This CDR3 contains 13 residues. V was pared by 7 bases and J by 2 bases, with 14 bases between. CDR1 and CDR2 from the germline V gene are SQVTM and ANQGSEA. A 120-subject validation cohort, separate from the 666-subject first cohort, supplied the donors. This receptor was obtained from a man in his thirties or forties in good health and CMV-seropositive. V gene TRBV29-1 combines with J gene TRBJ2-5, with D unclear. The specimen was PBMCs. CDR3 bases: TGCAGCGCACGGCGGCACTCTCAAGAGACCCAGTACTTC. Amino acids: CSARRHSQETQYF.